This T cell receptor (beta chain) emerged from a study of cytomegalovirus exposure and HLA in healthy donors. TCRdb's table, derived via immunoSEQ multiplex PCR, lists solely in-frame clones and lacks some. The sample lists 80,000 to 100,000 clones, roughly 90% seen once, with about 6.5% in the top ten. The source material was PBMCs. This clonotype was obtained from a man between 18 and 35 years old in good health and CMV-seropositive.

CDR3 protein: CASSLGTEYSYGYTF. The CDR3 DNA reads as TGTGCCAGCAGCTTAGGGACAGAGTACTCGTATGGCTACACCTTC. The V and J genes are TRBV13 and TRBJ1-2; tentatively, D is TRBD1 (5 bases). V was cut by 0 bases and J by 5 bases, with 13 bases left in between. The CDR3 totals 15 residues. CDR1 is PRHDT and CDR2 is FYEKMQ in the germline V gene (reference sequence).